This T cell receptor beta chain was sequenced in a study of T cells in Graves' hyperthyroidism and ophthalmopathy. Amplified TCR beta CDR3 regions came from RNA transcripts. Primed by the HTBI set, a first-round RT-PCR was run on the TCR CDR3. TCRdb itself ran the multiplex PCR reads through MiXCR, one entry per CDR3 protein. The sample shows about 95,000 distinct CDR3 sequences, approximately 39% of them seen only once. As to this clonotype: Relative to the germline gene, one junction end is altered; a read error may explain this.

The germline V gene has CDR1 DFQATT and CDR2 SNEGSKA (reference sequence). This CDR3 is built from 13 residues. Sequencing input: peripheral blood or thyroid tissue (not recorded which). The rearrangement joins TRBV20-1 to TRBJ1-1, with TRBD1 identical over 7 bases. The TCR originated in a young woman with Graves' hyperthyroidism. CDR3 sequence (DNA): TGCAGTGCTGGAGACAGGGTTCGGACTGAAGCTTTCTTT. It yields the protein CSAGDRVRTEAFF.